This TCR beta chain was recorded in a study of T-cell memory formation after mild COVID-19. Employing constant-segment primers, 5'RACE generated TCR alpha and TCR beta cDNA libraries bearing sample barcodes and UMIs. In TCRdb, the 5' RACE reads were re-called with MiXCR into one record per CDR3 protein. The sample contains 300,000 or so distinct CDR3 sequences, approximately 15% of which appear only once. The receptor's source is a man between 18 and 35 years old who had mild COVID-19 (a few samples of this study predate the infection). Cell type and time point are not known. Material: PBMCs or a T cell subset sorted from them (not recorded which).

The DNA of the CDR3 is TGCGCCAGCAGCCCGGACAGGGAGACATATGGCTACACCTTC. Translation: CASSPDRETYGYTF. The chain is built from TRBV5-1 and TRBJ1-2; 8 bases are a match to TRBD1. Trimming took 4 bases from V and 5 from J; bases not matched to a gene: 7. The CDR3 extends over 14 amino acids. The germline CDR1 and CDR2 sequences are SGHRS and YFSETQ.